The T cell receptor (beta chain) described here comes from a study of T cell responses to AZD1222 COVID-19 vaccine. Study-wide results and caveats: Possibly, clonal diversity was underestimated; donors were largely white British and included more females. Repertoire sampling happened only post peak T cell response. At baseline, just five to seven AZD1222 recipients tested seropositive. Two AZD1222 administrations were followed by greater Spike-specific TCR breadth and depth.

Trimming removed 3 bases at V and 0 bases at J, with 12 bases between. The germline gives CDR1 SGHRS, CDR2 YFSETQ. The length of the CDR3 is 15 residues. Sequencing used immunoSEQ multiplex PCR; TCRdb keeps in-frame clones, though not all of them. The table lists approximately 170,000 clones, less than 95% of them singletons, with about 4.2% in the top ten. As concerns this clone: What it recognizes is unknown.

Sequenced material: peripheral blood, taken on day 0 of AZD1222 vaccination. V usage is TRBV5-1 and J usage is TRBJ1-2; tentative D call: TRBD1 (6 bases). The sequence was obtained from an adult in good health. The CDR3 loop is CASSSTGTSNYGYTF. The DNA of the CDR3 is TGCGCCAGCAGCTCCACAGGGACCTCTAACTATGGCTACACCTTC.